Each of the 20 T cell receptor beta chains below was sequenced from the same sample in a study of immune cell composition in non-small cell lung cancer. Method: immunoSEQ multiplex PCR; TCRdb's copy keeps in-frame clones and lacks some. The sample includes thousands of clones, 78% seen only once; the top ten take roughly 17%. Sequencing input: lung tumor tissue. These TCRs come from a human donor with non-small cell lung cancer.

The chain recombines TRBV29-1 with TRBJ1-1; TRBD1 agrees at 7 bases. The length of the CDR3 is 14 residues. Germline V lookup: CDR1 SQVTM, CDR2 ANQGSEA. J gave up 1 base and V 2 bases, and 4 bases lay outside the gene matches. The CDR3 nucleotides read TGCAGCGTTGAAACGTGGGACAGGAACACTGAAGCTTTCTTT. It codes for CSVETWDRNTEAFF.

The V gene is TRBV27, the J gene TRBJ2-5, with 13 bases that match TRBD2. The trim removed 6 bases at V and 5 bases at J, leaving 9 bases unmatched. CDR1 is MNHEY, CDR2 SMNVEV, per germline (reference sequence). The CDR3 runs to 16 residues. CDR3 in amino acids: CASSRLAGGIRETQYF. The CDR3 DNA sequence: TGTGCCAGCAGCCGACTAGCGGGGGGCATCAGGGAGACCCAGTACTTC.

V and J are TRBV4-3 and TRBJ1-4; a weak D match, TRBD1 (5 bases). The V end was cut by 4 bases, the J end by 3 bases, with 12 bases between. There are 15 residues in the CDR3. Germline V gene data show CDR1 as LGHNA and CDR2 as YSLEER. CDR3 amino acids: CASSPIGAANEKLFF. CDR3 DNA sequence: TGCGCCAGCAGCCCCATTGGGGCAGCTAATGAAAAACTGTTTTTT.

V and J are TRBV7-6 and TRBJ1-1, with D tentatively TRBD1 (5 bases). This CDR3 is 14 amino acids long. CDR1 is SGHVS, CDR2 FNYEAQ, per germline. Trimming left V 3 bases short and J 1 base short, with 9 bases between. The CDR3 protein is CASSLAQGNTEAFF. Written as DNA, the CDR3 is TGTGCCAGCAGCTTGGCTCAGGGGAACACTGAAGCTTTCTTT.

The chain is built from TRBV5-1 and TRBJ2-7; 7 bases agree with TRBD1. Trimming cost V 4 bases and J 2 bases; bases outside gene matches: 18. Germline CDR1 and CDR2: SGHRS and YFSETQ. This CDR3 contains 18 residues. The CDR3 DNA reads as TGCGCCAGCAGCACCAGGGACAGAGCCCCGGATAGGGCCTACGAGCAGTACTTC. It specifies CASSTRDRAPDRAYEQYF.

This chain uses TRBV25-1 with TRBJ2-7; maybe TRBD1 (6 bases). V was shortened by 4 bases and J by 2 bases, with 12 bases between the two germline ends. The germline V gene has CDR1 MGHDK and CDR2 SYGVNS. This CDR3 comprises 14 residues. DNA for the CDR3: TGTGCCAGCAGTGGCTCACAGGGTACCTACGAGCAGTACTTC. Amino acids: CASSGSQGTYEQYF.

The chain combines TRBV15 with TRBJ2-3, with a tentative D call TRBD1 (6 bases). Deletions cut 1 base from V and 3 bases from J, with 14 bases between. The CDR3 totals 16 residues. Germline CDR1 and CDR2: LNHNV and YYDKDF (reference sequence). CDR3 sequence: CATSRVEGDGTDTQYF. The CDR3 DNA reads TGTGCCACCAGCAGAGTCGAGGGGGACGGGACAGATACGCAGTATTTT.

This clone appeared once. The chain is built from TRBV27 and TRBJ2-7, with 7 nucleotides matching TRBD2. Germline V gene data show CDR1 as MNHEY and CDR2 as SMNVEV (reference sequence). This CDR3 spans 15 amino acids. Germline trimming cut 6 bases from V and 1 base from J; bases unmatched to any gene: 9. Here the CDR3 DNA reads TGTGCCAGCAGGAAACTTAGCGGGCTATCCTACGAGCAGTACTTC. It translates to CASRKLSGLSYEQYF.

CDR3 DNA: TGTGCCAGCAGTTTAGGACAACGTGGGGGAGGTGAAAAACTGTTTTTT. This translates into CASSLGQRGGGEKLFF. The chain employs TRBV28 and TRBJ1-4; D is perhaps TRBD1 (5 bases). From germline, CDR1 is MDHEN and CDR2 SYDVKM. V was cut by 2 bases and J by 7 bases, with 17 bases left in between. There are 16 residues in the CDR3.

The chain recombines TRBV9 with TRBJ2-3; D not resolved. CDR1 SGDLS and CDR2 YYNGEE come from the germline V gene. The CDR3 totals 15 residues. Trimming stripped 1 base from V and 0 bases from J, with 9 bases between. CDR3 coding DNA: TGTGCCAGCAGCGTAAATGTGGCTAGCACAGATACGCAGTATTTT. Translated, it gives CASSVNVASTDTQYF. The complete variable domain, with remaining parts taken from reference TRBV9 and TRBJ2-3, reads DSGVTQTPKHLITATGQRVTLRCSPRSGDLSVYWYQQSLDQGLQFLIQYYNGEERAKGNILERFSAQQFPDLHSELNLSSLELGDSALYFCASSVNVASTDTQYFGPGTRLTVL.

The rearrangement uses TRBV7-2 and TRBJ2-7, with 7 bases that match TRBD1. This CDR3 is 14 amino acids long. The germline V gene has CDR1 SGHTA and CDR2 FQGNSA. Losses at the gene ends were 6 bases for V and 5 bases for J; bases not matched to a gene: 10. This CDR3 is CASSFVTGSNEQYF. CDR3 bases: TGTGCCAGCAGTTTCGTGACAGGGAGTAACGAGCAGTACTTC. The entire variable domain, with the rest obtained from reference TRBV7-2 and TRBJ2-7, is as follows: GAGVSQSPSNKVTEKGKDVELRCDPISGHTALYWYRQSLGQGLEFLIYFQGNSAPDKSGLPSDRFSAERTGGSVSTLTIQRTQQEDSAVYLCASSFVTGSNEQYFGPGTRLTVT.

The V call is TRBV30, the J call TRBJ1-1; TRBD1 matches 7 bases. There are 16 residues in the CDR3. From germline, CDR1 is GTSNPN and CDR2 SVGIG (reference sequence). The J segment lost 1 base and the V segment lost 0 bases, leaving 8 bases of the junction unmatched. CDR3 nucleotides: TGTGCCTGGAGTGTACGAGCGACAGGGACGAACACTGAAGCTTTCTTT. Translation gives CAWSVRATGTNTEAFF.

The chain couples TRBV5-1 to TRBJ2-1, with unresolved D. The CDR3 totals 11 residues. Trimming took 2 bases from V and 7 from J, leaving 4 bases between them. The germline gives CDR1 SGHRS, CDR2 YFSETQ. The CDR3 DNA follows: TGCGCCAGCAGCTTAGCGAATGAGCAGTTCTTC. Protein product: CASSLANEQFF.

The rearrangement joins TRBV7-8 to TRBJ2-5; the match to TRBD2 covers 10 bases. The J segment lost 2 bases and the V segment lost 4 bases, leaving 7 bases of the junction unmatched. Germline values: CDR1 SGHVS, CDR2 FQNEAQ. The CDR3 runs 16 residues. The CDR3 protein is CASSSRTSGAQETQYF. In DNA form, the CDR3 reads TGTGCCAGCAGCTCCAGGACTAGCGGCGCACAAGAGACCCAGTACTTC. Drawing the rest from reference TRBV7-8 and TRBJ2-5, the complete variable domain is GAGVSQSPRYKVAKRGQDVALRCDPISGHVSLFWYQQALGQGPEFLTYFQNEAQLDKSGLPSDRFFAERPEGSVSTLKIQRTQQEDSAVYLCASSSRTSGAQETQYFGPGTRLLVL.

This chain uses TRBV6-5 with TRBJ2-7; the match to TRBD1 covers 7 bases. The junction had 7 bases not matched to a gene; V was cut back by 5 bases and J by 3 bases. This CDR3 is built from 14 residues. Germline values: CDR1 MNHEY, CDR2 SVGAGI. CDR3 residues: CASSQTGSHYEQYF. CDR3 bases: TGTGCCAGCAGTCAGACAGGGTCCCACTACGAGCAGTACTTC.

The chain recombines TRBV10-3 with TRBJ2-5, with D possibly TRBD1 on 6 matching bases. Matching the DNA end better, TRBJ2-7 makes the J call doubtful. Germline loops: CDR1 ENHRY, CDR2 SYGVKD. The CDR3 contains 19 residues. The CDR3 sequence: CAISARGGGLPSPKYEQYF. CDR3 coding DNA: TGTGCCATCAGTGCACGAGGGGGTGGACTTCCCTCACCCAAGTACGAGCAGTACTTC.

The V gene is TRBV5-1, the J gene TRBJ2-2; no clear D. The CDR3 is 15 residues long. The V end was cut by 1 base, the J end by 8 bases, with 15 bases between. Germline CDR1 reads SGHRS; CDR2 reads YFSETQ. The CDR3 sequence is CASSLSPQAGGELFF. The CDR3 DNA sequence: TGCGCCAGCAGCTTGTCCCCTCAGGCCGGTGGGGAGCTGTTTTTT.

The chain carries TRBV2 and TRBJ1-1; 8 bases align to TRBD1. V was pared by 6 bases and J by 3 bases, with 3 bases of the junction left unmatched. The CDR3 is 13 amino acids. CDR1 is SNHLY and CDR2 is FYNNEI in the germline V gene. CDR3 coding DNA: TGTGCCAGCAGGGACAGGGAGGACACTGAAGCTTTCTTT. Translation gives CASRDREDTEAFF.

The J gene is TRBJ2-4, the V gene TRBV18, with 8 bases that match TRBD1. The germline V gene has CDR1 KGHSH and CDR2 LQKENI. The junction had 9 bases not matched to a gene; V was cut back by 1 base and J by 1 base. The CDR3 runs 18 residues. This chain's CDR3 is CASSPLAWTGIAKNIQYF. CDR3 DNA: TGTGCCAGCTCACCACTTGCTTGGACAGGGATTGCCAAAAACATTCAGTACTTC.

This chain uses TRBV10-3 with TRBJ1-5; D is ambiguous. The CDR3 extends over 15 amino acids. Looked up from germline, CDR1 is ENHRY and CDR2 is SYGVKD. V was cut by 0 bases and J by 0 bases, with 6 bases left in between. The CDR3 is CAISESQYSNQPQHF. CDR3 DNA sequence: TGTGCCATCAGTGAGTCACAATATAGCAATCAGCCCCAGCATTTT.